This record looks at one T cell receptor beta chain sequence and its context. Its target is not known. V trimming: 2 bases; J trimming: 6 bases; junction bases outside the gene matches: 2. Per the germline V gene, CDR1 is LNHDA and CDR2 is SQIVND (reference sequence). This CDR3 is 15 amino acids long. The data were taken from a study of T cells after yellow fever vaccination. In the study overall: SMART-Seq v4 Ultra Low Input handled preparation of low-cell-number fractions. Study-wide findings and caveats: The CD4 compartment and the CD8 compartment contained a small share of clonotypes in common. Most clones from primary vaccination resurfaced after the booster (approximately 96% CD4, 75% to 90% CD8).

One entry per CDR3 protein results from TCRdb running MiXCR on the 5' RACE reads. The sample comprises 65,000 to 90,000 distinct CDR3 sequences, roughly 7.7% of which are singletons, and around 45% rests with the top ten. The chain couples TRBV19 to TRBJ2-1; 12 positions agree with TRBD2. The TCR originated in a man aged 25-45 years who received the YFV17D yellow fever vaccine. The material sequenced was CD8+ T cells sorted from PBMCs, taken on the day of the yellow fever booster vaccination. The CDR3: CASSIRTSGANEQFF. DNA for the CDR3: TGTGCCAGTAGTATAAGGACTAGCGGGGCCAATGAGCAGTTCTTC.